The 23 T cell receptor beta chains below were found in one sample sequenced in a study of shared T cell receptors in the human thymus. Assay used: immunoSEQ multiplex PCR; TCRdb lists only in-frame clones, some missing. The table lists some 700,000 clones, approximately 90% of them singletons. These data were also reused for a study on human thymus T cells.

The sequenced material came from thymocytes. All receptors derive from a boy in the first two years of life with a congenital heart defect.

The chain combines TRBV7-2 with TRBJ2-2, with a weak D call TRBD2 (5 bases). CDR1 and CDR2 from the germline V gene are SGHTA and FQGNSA. Deletions cut 5 bases from V and 7 bases from J, with 26 bases between. The CDR3 extends over 18 amino acids. The CDR3 DNA reads as TGTGCCAGCAGCCCCGAAGCGGACGGAAGGTCAGGTGGCGGGGAGCTGTTTTTT. It encodes CASSPEADGRSGGGELFF.

This chain uses TRBV5-4 with TRBJ2-7; TRBD2 is a possible D gene (6 bases). The CDR3 consists of 14 residues. V lost 3 bases, J lost 3 bases, and 13 bases lay in between. The germline V gene has CDR1 SGHNT and CDR2 YYREEE (reference sequence). The CDR3 nucleotides are TGTGCCAGCAGCTGCTGGACTACCCACTACGAGCAGTACTTC. Amino acid sequence: CASSCWTTHYEQYF.

This chain links TRBV28 with TRBJ2-2; 7 positions match TRBD1. Germline CDR1 is MDHEN and CDR2 is SYDVKM. V lost 3 bases to trimming and J lost 6 bases; unmatched junction nucleotides: 7. The CDR3 loop spans 15 amino acids. In DNA form, the CDR3 reads TGTGCCAGCAGTTTCTGGTACAGGGGAGCCGGGGAGCTGTTTTTT. Its translation: CASSFWYRGAGELFF.

This chain connects TRBV30 to TRBJ2-1; TRBD2 matches at 10 bases. The CDR3 length is 17 residues. CDR1 and CDR2 (germline): GTSNPN, SVGIG (reference sequence). V dropped 3 bases and J dropped 8; count of bases not matched to a gene: 16. In DNA form, the CDR3 reads TGTGCCTGGAGCCCGGTCCCCCCTAGCGGGAGAACCCATGAGCAGTTCTTC. Translation gives CAWSPVPPSGRTHEQFF.

This clone was observed once. J is TRBJ1-5 and V is TRBV25-1, with D possibly TRBD1 on 5 matching bases. Germline lookup yields CDR1 MGHDK and CDR2 SYGVNS. Trimming took off 11 bases at V and 2 bases at J, with 16 bases between the two ends. The CDR3 contains 14 residues. The CDR3 DNA is TGTGCCGCAGGAGGGGCTATGGGCAATCAGCCCCAGCATTTT. Its protein product is CAAGGAMGNQPQHF.

The J gene is TRBJ2-2, the V gene TRBV4-3; TRBD1 is a possible D gene (6 bases). V was trimmed by 0 bases and J by 2 bases, leaving 16 bases between them. Per germline, CDR1 LGHNA and CDR2 YSLEER. The CDR3 sequence is 18 residues long. The CDR3 sequence is CASSQDPGRGYNTGELFF. CDR3 DNA sequence: TGCGCCAGCAGCCAAGACCCCGGCAGGGGCTATAACACCGGGGAGCTGTTTTTT.

The chain uses TRBV4-3 and TRBJ1-1; maybe TRBD1 (6 bases). Germline V lookup: CDR1 LGHNA, CDR2 YSLEER. V lost 0 bases, J lost 5 bases, and 22 bases lay in between. CDR3 size: 18 residues. CDR3 DNA: TGCGCCAGCAGCCAAGAGGGGAATAGAGACCGAAGGGGGACTGAAGCTTTCTTT. Its protein product is CASSQEGNRDRRGTEAFF.

This chain uses TRBV28 with TRBJ2-5; 9 bases map to TRBD2. The CDR3 loop spans 14 amino acids. Unmatched junction bases numbered 13, after V lost 6 bases and J lost 11 bases. Per the germline V gene, CDR1 is MDHEN and CDR2 is SYDVKM. The CDR3 reads CASSRAGGPGEQYF. The CDR3 bases are TGTGCCAGCAGCCGGGCGGGAGGGCCGGGGGAGCAGTACTTC.

The CDR3 sequence is CASSKAGGTTGELFF. The CDR3 DNA is TGTGCCAGCAGCAAAGCCGGGGGGACTACCGGGGAGCTGTTTTTT. This chain links TRBV11-2 with TRBJ2-2; 7 positions agree with TRBD2. Germline V gene data show CDR1 as SGHAT and CDR2 as FQNNGV. Trimming took 5 bases from V and 5 from J; bases not matched to a gene: 8. CDR3 length equals 15 residues.

This chain joins TRBV12-5 and TRBJ1-1; 8 nucleotides align to TRBD1. Trimming cost V 6 bases and J 0 bases; bases outside gene matches: 9. Germline CDR1 is LGHNT and CDR2 is FRNRAP. There are 16 residues in the CDR3. DNA of the CDR3: TGTGCTAGTGGCCTTGGACAGGGCCGAATGAACACTGAAGCTTTCTTT. Protein: CASGLGQGRMNTEAFF.

CDR3 residues: CASRLLPTAPAGPTGELFF. CDR3 in DNA: TGTGCCAGCAGGCTCTTACCGACCGCCCCAGCGGGACCCACGGGGGAGCTGTTTTTT. The chain combines TRBV27 with TRBJ2-2; 7 bases agree with TRBD2. J lost 8 bases, V lost 6 bases, and 24 bases had no gene match. The CDR3 is 19 residues long. Looked up from germline, CDR1 is MNHEY and CDR2 is SMNVEV (reference sequence).

The chain uses TRBV5-1 and TRBJ2-7; 9 nucleotides align to TRBD2. Germline V gene lookup returns CDR1 SGHRS and CDR2 YFSETQ. The V gene end was trimmed by 0 bases and the J gene end by 5 bases; junction bases not matched to a gene: 6. The CDR3 sequence is 15 residues long. For the CDR3, the DNA is TGCGCCAGCAGCTTGGCGTGTAGCGGGAGAAACGAGCAGTACTTC. Its translation: CASSLACSGRNEQYF.

V usage is TRBV4-2 and J usage is TRBJ2-5; 7 nucleotides line up with TRBD2. Germline V CDR1 and CDR2: LGHNA, YNFKEQ. The V and J ends lost 2 bases and 3 bases, in that order; junction bases with no gene match: 9. CDR3 size: 16 residues. The CDR3 spells CASSQLAAGVEETQYF. The CDR3 DNA sequence: TGTGCCAGCAGCCAATTGGCGGCGGGAGTCGAAGAGACCCAGTACTTC.

The J gene is TRBJ2-7, the V gene TRBV4-1; D might be TRBD2 (5 bases). Trimming pared 0 bases from V and 6 bases from J, leaving 9 bases between. Germline CDR1 and CDR2: MGHRA and YSYEKL. This CDR3 is 13 amino acids long. The CDR3 spells CASSQDQDCEQYF. The CDR3 DNA reads TGCGCCAGCAGCCAAGATCAGGACTGCGAGCAGTACTTC.

This chain joins TRBV2 and TRBJ1-1, with D hard to call. This CDR3 contains 13 residues. With 2 bases removed from V and 1 base from J, the gap between germline ends came to 5 bases. In germline, CDR1 is SNHLY, CDR2 FYNNEI. The CDR3 reads CASSEKQNTEAFF. CDR3 bases: TGTGCCAGCAGTGAAAAACAGAACACTGAAGCTTTCTTT.

The V gene is TRBV14, the J gene TRBJ2-2; 12 bases are a match to TRBD2. Germline lookup yields CDR1 SGHDN and CDR2 FVKESK. V trimming: 4 bases; J trimming: 6 bases; junction bases outside the gene matches: 3. The CDR3 extends over 15 amino acids. CDR3 region: CASSRLAGDAGELFF. The CDR3 DNA follows: TGTGCCAGCAGCCGACTAGCGGGAGACGCCGGGGAGCTGTTTTTT. Supplemented by reference TRBV14 and TRBJ2-2, the full variable domain reads EAGVTQFPSHSVIEKGQTVTLRCDPISGHDNLYWYRRVMGKEIKFLLHFVKESKQDESGMPNNRFLAERTGGTYSTLKVQPAELEDSGVYFCASSRLAGDAGELFFGEGSRLTVL.

This chain connects TRBV4-2 to TRBJ2-2; 7 nucleotides agree with TRBD2. V was clipped by 4 bases and J by 6 bases; unmatched bases: 14. CDR1 and CDR2 (germline): LGHNA, YNFKEQ. CDR3 length: 17 amino acids. DNA of the CDR3: TGTGCCAGCAGCCGGGACCTAGCGGATGGTAGTGCCGGGGAGCTGTTTTTT. Residues: CASSRDLADGSAGELFF.

This clone has only one observation. The rearrangement links TRBV4-3 to TRBJ2-5; D is unresolved. The CDR3 spans 15 residues. CDR1 LGHNA and CDR2 YSLEER come from the germline V gene. Between the trimmed V and J ends, which lost 0 bases and 4 bases, there was a span of 12 bases. CDR3 coding DNA: TGCGCCAGCAGCCAAGAGGTAACCAGGCGAGAGACCCAGTACTTC. It is translated as CASSQEVTRRETQYF.

The rearrangement joins TRBV19 to TRBJ1-4; no firm D call. CDR1 LNHDA and CDR2 SQIVND come from the germline V gene (reference sequence). The CDR3 has 13 residues. Trimming took off 8 bases at V and 5 bases at J, with 12 bases between the two ends. This chain's CDR3 is CASAWAMNEKLFF. Here the CDR3 DNA reads TGTGCCAGTGCTTGGGCGATGAATGAAAAACTGTTTTTT. Full variable domain (missing parts from reference TRBV19 and TRBJ1-4): DGGITQSPKYLFRKEGQNVTLSCEQNLNHDAMYWYRQDPGQGLRLIYYSQIVNDFQKGDIAEGYSVSREKKESFPLTVTSAQKNPTAFYLCASAWAMNEKLFFGSGTQLSVL.

The chain links TRBV28 to TRBJ1-2; a weak D match, TRBD1 (6 bases). Trimming took 8 bases from V and 4 from J, leaving 11 bases between them. This CDR3 region has 12 residues. Germline V gene sequence: CDR1 MDHEN, CDR2 SYDVKM. The DNA for the CDR3 is TGTGCCAGCTACAGGGCCCCCTATGGCTACACCTTC. Translating it yields CASYRAPYGYTF.

The rearrangement uses TRBV9 and TRBJ1-1; D may be TRBD1 (5 bases). CDR1 is SGDLS and CDR2 is YYNGEE in the germline V gene. V was clipped by 4 bases and J by 6 bases, with 16 bases between them. The CDR3 runs to 14 residues. CDR3 residues: CASSLQESGAEAFF. The DNA for the CDR3 is TGTGCCAGCAGCCTACAGGAATCGGGGGCTGAAGCTTTCTTT.

This sequence joins TRBV11-3 and TRBJ2-7; 9 bases align to TRBD2. Germline CDR1 is SGHNT and CDR2 is YENEEA. Unmatched junction bases numbered 2, after V lost 5 bases and J lost 6 bases. The CDR3 loop spans 12 amino acids. CDR3 sequence (DNA): TGTGCCAGCAGCCCAGCGGGAGGCGAGCAGTACTTC. As protein: CASSPAGGEQYF.

The gene calls are TRBV7-2 and TRBJ2-5, with 9 bases fitting TRBD2. CDR1 and CDR2 from the germline V gene are SGHTA and FQGNSA. The V segment lost 4 bases and the J segment 2 bases; nucleotides outside the gene matches: 11. This CDR3 comprises 17 residues. The CDR3 reads CASSSHTAGGPQETQYF. The CDR3 nucleotides are TGTGCCAGCAGCTCCCACACGGCGGGAGGGCCTCAAGAGACCCAGTACTTC.